These T cell receptor beta chains were read from a single sample in a study of cytomegalovirus exposure and HLA in healthy donors. TCRdb's copy holds only in-frame clones and misses some; the assay was immunoSEQ multiplex PCR. Of fewer than 250,000 clones detected, 81% appear once; the ten largest clones hold around 3.5%. The sample was PBMCs. These receptors were taken from a middle-aged man in good health and CMV-seropositive. Both conserved end residues are part of each CDR3. Each record gives: CDR3 length, J gene, V gene, CDR3 protein.

>17|TRBJ2-5|TRBV4-2
CASSQVSSLPLQETQYF
>16|TRBJ2-2|TRBV5-5
CASSLWGTVEAGELFF
>17|TRBJ2-3|TRBV27
CASSPIGRRGAGDTQYF
>15|TRBJ2-5|TRBV5-1
CASSLGPPPGETQYF
>14|TRBJ2-3|TRBV27
CASRRPGASDTQYF
>16|-|TRBV6-5
CASSYGGQDTFFEQYF
>14|TRBJ1-1|TRBV6-6
CASSLPSRGAEAFF
>15|TRBJ2-2|TRBV4-3
CASSQGTPNTGELFF
>16|TRBJ2-3|TRBV6-5
CASSYSLTGIEDTQYF
>16|TRBJ1-5|TRBV7-9
CASSRDGRARASPQHF
>13|TRBJ2-7|TRBV29-1
CSAGAGGSYEQYF
>18|TRBJ1-5|TRBV19
CASSIGGWAGGINQPQHF